The 20 T cell receptor beta chains below come from one sample, sequenced in a study of blood T cell repertoires in COVID-19. Profiling relied on immunoSEQ multiplex PCR, and the TCRdb table lists in-frame clones only, not all of them. Here the sample spans about 260,000 clones, roughly 90% being singletons. Input material: PBMCs or T cells enriched from blood (not recorded which). Source of these receptors: a man aged 35-49 years who had been exposed to COVID-19.

The gene calls are TRBV27 and TRBJ1-4; TRBD1 is a possible D gene (5 bases). The CDR3 has 16 amino acids. The germline V gene encodes CDR1 MNHEY and CDR2 SMNVEV (reference sequence). V dropped 5 bases and J dropped 4 bases, with 17 bases sitting between them. The CDR3 nucleotides are TGTGCCAGCAGTCCGTCGGGACTTCCCATTAATGAAAAACTGTTTTTT. It translates to CASSPSGLPINEKLFF.

The chain's CDR3 is CASSYQVTYEQYF. For the CDR3, the DNA is TGTGCCAGCAGTTACCAGGTTACCTACGAGCAGTACTTC. V usage is TRBV6-5 and J usage is TRBJ2-7; no clear D. Trimming removed 2 bases from V and 2 bases from J, with 7 bases in between. Per germline, CDR1 MNHEY and CDR2 SVGAGI. The CDR3 is 13 residues long.

The rearrangement joins TRBV7-2 to TRBJ1-2; the match to TRBD1 covers 10 bases. The CDR3 has 16 amino acids. CDR1 and CDR2 (germline): SGHTA, FQGNSA. Trimming took 5 bases from V and 2 from J; bases not matched to a gene: 8. CDR3 sequence (DNA): TGTGCCAGCAGCCGGGACAGGGGTCGTTCGAACTATGGCTACACCTTC. Translation gives CASSRDRGRSNYGYTF. The whole variable domain, remainder taken from reference TRBV7-2 and TRBJ1-2, is GAGVSQSPSNKVTEKGKDVELRCDPISGHTALYWYRQSLGQGLEFLIYFQGNSAPDKSGLPSDRFSAERTGGSVSTLTIQRTQQEDSAVYLCASSRDRGRSNYGYTFGSGTRLTVV.

The chain joins TRBV9 to TRBJ2-3; D is perhaps TRBD1 (6 bases). This CDR3 contains 16 residues. Germline loops: CDR1 SGDLS, CDR2 YYNGEE. Deletions cut 4 bases from V and 2 bases from J, with 17 bases between. The CDR3 sequence is CASSSRRDTITDTQYF. The CDR3 coding sequence is TGTGCCAGCAGCTCCCGCCGGGACACAATCACAGATACGCAGTATTTT.

The rearrangement joins TRBV5-1 to TRBJ2-3; 7 bases agree with TRBD1. CDR1 is SGHRS and CDR2 is YFSETQ in the germline V gene. Trimming cost V 0 bases and J 6 bases; bases outside gene matches: 10. This CDR3 is 16 amino acids long. CDR3 nucleotides: TGCGCCAGCAGCTTGGATCGACAGGGATTCGGCGATACGCAGTATTTT. Translating gives CASSLDRQGFGDTQYF.

CDR3 protein: CASKLGGEAFF. The CDR3 nucleotides read TGTGCCAGCAAATTGGGGGGTGAAGCTTTCTTT. The J gene is TRBJ1-1, the V gene TRBV27, with D perhaps TRBD1 (5 bases). Per the germline V gene, CDR1 is MNHEY and CDR2 is SMNVEV (reference sequence). Trimming left V 7 bases short and J 7 bases short, with 10 bases between. The CDR3 consists of 11 residues.

Note on this clone: Other nucleotide sequences from this sample produce the same CDR3. This chain uses TRBV9 with TRBJ2-3; D is uncertain. Per germline, CDR1 SGDLS and CDR2 YYNGEE. The CDR3 runs to 13 residues. V was clipped by 3 bases and J by 0 bases, with 5 bases between them. For the CDR3, the DNA is TGTGCCAGCAGCGCAACTAGCACAGATACGCAGTATTTT. This translates into CASSATSTDTQYF.

The gene calls are TRBV19 and TRBJ2-1; 7 nucleotides align to TRBD1. The CDR3 totals 14 residues. The V segment lost 4 bases and the J segment 7 bases; nucleotides outside the gene matches: 7. Germline V CDR1 and CDR2: LNHDA, SQIVND (reference sequence). CDR3 region: CASSRGQYLNEQFF. The CDR3 region has the DNA TGTGCCAGTAGTAGGGGACAGTACTTGAATGAGCAGTTCTTC.

The chain is built from TRBV13 and TRBJ2-3, with TRBD2 matching over 7 bases. The CDR3 extends over 17 amino acids. Germline V gene data show CDR1 as PRHDT and CDR2 as FYEKMQ (reference sequence). V lost 4 bases, J lost 2 bases, and 12 bases stayed unmatched. CDR3: CASSSRWLAASTDTQYF. The CDR3 DNA is TGTGCCAGCAGCTCCCGCTGGCTAGCGGCATCCACAGATACGCAGTATTTT.

This sequence joins TRBV4-1 and TRBJ1-1; D is perhaps TRBD1 (6 bases). Germline CDR1 reads MGHRA; CDR2 reads YSYEKL. The CDR3 is made up of 14 amino acids. V was clipped by 0 bases and J by 5 bases, with 10 bases between them. The CDR3: CASSQDSGDTEAFF. CDR3 nucleotide sequence: TGCGCCAGCAGCCAAGACTCAGGGGATACTGAAGCTTTCTTT.

The V gene is TRBV14, the J gene TRBJ2-1; 9 bases agree with TRBD1. The ends lost 4 bases at V and 7 bases at J; junction bases unmatched: 5. Germline V lookup: CDR1 SGHDN, CDR2 FVKESK. The CDR3 spans 14 residues. The CDR3 DNA sequence: TGTGCCAGCAGCCGCCCCGGGACAGGGAATGAGCAGTTCTTC. Translation: CASSRPGTGNEQFF.

The rearrangement links TRBV19 to TRBJ2-1, with D perhaps matching TRBD2 (6 bases). V was shortened by 10 bases and J by 1 base, with 14 bases between the two germline ends. The CDR3 has 14 amino acids. Germline V gene lookup returns CDR1 LNHDA and CDR2 SQIVND (reference sequence). This CDR3 reads CATLWGESYNEQFF. CDR3 bases: TGTGCCACCCTATGGGGGGAGTCCTACAATGAGCAGTTCTTC.

The chain carries TRBV7-9 and TRBJ1-6, with 11 bases identical to TRBD1. CDR3 length equals 15 residues. The germline CDR1 and CDR2 sequences are SEHNR and FQNEAQ (reference sequence). The V and J ends lost 5 bases and 11 bases, in that order; junction bases with no gene match: 8. CDR3 region: CASSPLGQGGPPLHF. CDR3 nucleotide sequence: TGTGCCAGCAGCCCACTGGGACAGGGGGGACCACCCCTCCACTTT.

This clone has only one observation. This chain links TRBV7-9 with TRBJ2-1, with D possibly TRBD2 on 7 matching bases. V lost 2 bases and J 5 bases, leaving 16 bases between the germline ends. Per the germline V gene, CDR1 is SEHNR and CDR2 is FQNEAQ (reference sequence). The CDR3 sequence is 16 residues long. CDR3 in DNA: TGTGCCAGCAGCTTAAGGCGGGGGCTGTTGAACAATGAGCAGTTCTTC. Amino acids: CASSLRRGLLNNEQFF.

The chain employs TRBV30 and TRBJ1-2, with D tentatively TRBD1 (5 bases). V lost 6 bases to trimming and J lost 7 bases, with 12 bases between them. The germline V gene has CDR1 GTSNPN and CDR2 SVGIG (reference sequence). The CDR3 extends over 11 amino acids. The CDR3 bases are TGTGCCTGCACTCAGGGAAGTGGCTACACCTTC. Protein product: CACTQGSGYTF. Supplemented by reference TRBV30 and TRBJ1-2, the full variable domain reads SQTIHQWPATLVQPVGSPLSLECTVEGTSNPNLYWYRQAAGRGLQLLFYSVGIGQISSEVPQNLSASRPQDRQFILSSKKLLLSDSGFYLCACTQGSGYTFGSGTRLTVV.

In DNA, the CDR3 is TGCGCCAGCAGTAAAGGACAGGGGAGGCCAGATACGCAGTATTTT. As protein: CASSKGQGRPDTQYF. V usage is TRBV4-1 and J usage is TRBJ2-3; 9 bases are a match to TRBD1. The germline gives CDR1 MGHRA, CDR2 YSYEKL. V gave up 6 bases and J gave up 4 bases; unmatched junction bases: 8. The CDR3 has 15 amino acids.

The rearrangement links TRBV12-3 or TRBV12-4 to TRBJ1-2; possibly TRBD1 for D (5 bases). V was cut by 8 bases and J by 0 bases, with 10 bases left in between. The CDR3 consists of 13 residues. The CDR3 protein is CASRQGANYGYTF. The CDR3 region has the DNA TGTGCCAGCCGTCAGGGCGCTAACTATGGCTACACCTTC.

The J gene is TRBJ1-2, the V gene TRBV12-3 or TRBV12-4; TRBD1 might be the D (6 bases). Trimming removed 6 bases at V and 4 bases at J, with 12 bases between. CDR3 length equals 13 residues. CDR3 sequence reads: CASRAGTRYGYTF. The DNA for the CDR3 is TGTGCCAGCAGGGCTGGGACACGCTATGGCTACACCTTC.

The chain combines TRBV4-2 with TRBJ2-2; TRBD2 might be the D (5 bases). Germline CDR1 reads LGHNA; CDR2 reads YNFKEQ. The ends were cut back, 4 bases at V and 2 bases at J, with 29 bases in the middle. This CDR3 is built from 21 residues. The CDR3 DNA sequence: TGTGCCAGCAGCCCTTTAGGGAGCCTCAACTCTTTCCACGTCAACACCGGGGAGCTGTTTTTT. Its translation is CASSPLGSLNSFHVNTGELFF.

This chain connects TRBV4-1 to TRBJ1-2; 7 bases fit TRBD1. CDR3 length equals 13 residues. Trimming cost V 4 bases and J 7 bases; bases outside gene matches: 6. Germline V gene lookup returns CDR1 MGHRA and CDR2 YSYEKL. In nucleotides, the CDR3 is TGCGCCAGCAGCCGACAGGGAGGAGGTGGCTACACCTTC. Its translation: CASSRQGGGGYTF.